A single sample gave rise to the 2 T cell receptor beta chains below, sequenced in a study of CD8 T cells in Susac syndrome. Reverse transcription used 0.5 to 1 ug RNA and random hexamers. MiXCR, run by TCRdb on the immunoSEQ multiplex PCR reads, gives a single entry per CDR3 protein. The sample records approximately 130,000 distinct CDR3 sequences, about 93% being singletons. Input material: CD8+ T cells from PBMCs. These receptor sequences come from a human donor with multiple sclerosis.

The CDR3 DNA sequence: TGTGCCAGCAGTTACTCGGTGGGAAACACCGGGGAGCTGTTTTTT. Translated: CASSYSVGNTGELFF. This chain uses TRBV6-5 with TRBJ2-2; D is unresolved. CDR3 length: 15 amino acids. Germline loops: CDR1 MNHEY, CDR2 SVGAGI. V was trimmed by 0 bases and J by 2 bases, leaving 7 bases between them.

The chain joins TRBV19 to TRBJ1-5, with 7 bases matching TRBD1. J lost 6 bases, V lost 3 bases, and 8 bases had no gene match. Germline V gene data show CDR1 as LNHDA and CDR2 as SQIVND (reference sequence). The CDR3 sequence is 15 residues long. The CDR3 spells CASSMSQGGTQPQHF. The CDR3 nucleotides are TGTGCCAGTAGTATGTCGCAGGGGGGAACTCAGCCCCAGCATTTT.